This T cell receptor (beta chain) was recorded in a study of beta chain features in type 1 diabetes. Findings of the study overall: Shortening of TCRB CDR3s, moderate but significant, appeared in all four CD4+ subsets of Type 1 diabetes patients. PCR could preferentially amplify shorter templates, alike in patients and controls.

Every bit of the isolated RNA underwent reverse transcription, so sequencing read expressed TCRB transcripts. Profiled with immunoSEQ multiplex PCR; TCRdb holds only in-frame clones, not every one. The sample gives 640,000 or so clones, over 11% of which show up once; just under 0.04% is in the top ten. This clone was detected a few times. Its matching antigen is unknown. The source of this sequence is a man younger than 35 with type 1 diabetes. Sequenced material: naive CD4+ T cells from blood.

In DNA form, the CDR3 reads TGTGCCAGCAGCGCCCACGCCGGGAGCTCCTACAATGAGCAGTTCTTC. This encodes CASSAHAGSSYNEQFF. V and J are TRBV7-2 and TRBJ2-1; possible D gene TRBD2, 6 bases. With 5 bases removed from V and 0 bases from J, the gap between germline ends came to 14 bases. Looked up from germline, CDR1 is SGHTA and CDR2 is FQGNSA. CDR3 length: 16 residues. Full variable domain (remainder filled in from reference TRBV7-2 and TRBJ2-1): GAGVSQSPSNKVTEKGKDVELRCDPISGHTALYWYRQSLGQGLEFLIYFQGNSAPDKSGLPSDRFSAERTGGSVSTLTIQRTQQEDSAVYLCASSAHAGSSYNEQFFGPGTRLTVL.